The 5 T cell receptor beta chains reported below all come from one sample, sequenced in a study of blood T cell repertoires in COVID-19. This table comes from immunoSEQ multiplex PCR, and its TCRdb copy is limited to in-frame clones, with some not included. The repertoire holds about 20,000 clones, more than 85% seen once, with roughly 7.5% in the top ten. The sequencing input was peripheral blood. These receptors all stem from a man in his sixties or seventies with active COVID-19.

This clone has a single count. The V and J genes are TRBV6-5 and TRBJ1-1; D might be TRBD1 (6 bases). Trimming pared 6 bases from V and 4 bases from J, leaving 15 bases between. CDR1 MNHEY and CDR2 SVGAGI come from the germline V gene. The CDR3 length is 14 residues. The CDR3 spells CASRTTDRLTEAFF. CDR3 sequence (DNA): TGTGCCAGCAGAACTACTGACAGGCTCACTGAAGCTTTCTTT.

The rearrangement uses TRBV9 and TRBJ2-5, with 15 nucleotides matching TRBD2. The CDR3 is 18 amino acids. J was trimmed by 0 bases and V by 4 bases; bases with no gene match: 7. Germline CDR1 SGDLS, CDR2 YYNGEE. The CDR3 DNA is TGTGCCAGCAGCTTGGGACTAGCGGGGGGCCCGTACCAAGAGACCCAGTACTTC. Protein sequence: CASSLGLAGGPYQETQYF.

The chain couples TRBV5-1 to TRBJ2-2; 11 bases line up with TRBD1. CDR3 length equals 15 residues. The V and J ends lost 3 bases and 5 bases, in that order; junction bases with no gene match: 3. Per the germline V gene, CDR1 is SGHRS and CDR2 is YFSETQ. The CDR3 sequence is CASSSRDRGTGELFF. The CDR3 bases are TGCGCCAGCAGCTCCCGGGACAGGGGGACCGGGGAGCTGTTTTTT.

The V call is TRBV2, the J call TRBJ2-1, with TRBD2 matching 7 bases. This CDR3 is built from 14 residues. V lost 6 bases to trimming and J lost 2 bases; unmatched junction nucleotides: 4. CDR1 and CDR2 from the germline V gene are SNHLY and FYNNEI. The CDR3: CASRPSGPYNEQFF. The CDR3 coding sequence is TGTGCCAGCAGGCCTAGCGGCCCCTACAATGAGCAGTTCTTC.

This chain links TRBV3-1 (or the pseudogene TRBV3-2) with TRBJ2-4, with D perhaps matching TRBD2 (6 bases). The germline gives CDR1 LGHDT, CDR2 YNNKEL (reference sequence). The CDR3 is 16 amino acids. V lost 0 bases and J 0 bases, leaving 9 bases between the germline ends. This chain's CDR3 is CASSQDGTLAKNIQYF. The CDR3 DNA sequence: TGTGCCAGCAGCCAAGACGGGACTCTAGCCAAAAACATTCAGTACTTC.